Given below is one T cell receptor beta chain in context. Antigen unknown. The data derive from a study of T cells in localized non-small cell lung cancer. Overall study results and limits: Only one tumor region went through sequencing, so heterogeneity may still be there. In adjacent lung, a median roughly 60 of the top 100 tumor clones were found. A higher density of T cells in blood coincided with extended overall survival. Adjacent uninvolved lung had the highest clonality, suggesting focused antigen responses.

Produced via immunoSEQ multiplex PCR; TCRdb's table is partial and in-frame only. The sample contains 100,000 or so clones, approximately 91% of which appear only once. The CDR3 sequence is 16 residues long. Germline V gene lookup returns CDR1 SGHNT and CDR2 YYREEE (reference sequence). The V gene end was trimmed by 4 bases and the J gene end by 2 bases; junction bases not matched to a gene: 8. The sequence came from a woman between 35 and 75 years old with stage II squamous cell lung carcinoma. The V and J genes are TRBV5-4 and TRBJ2-2; TRBD1 agrees at 7 bases. The source was PBMCs, collected before any cancer treatment. This CDR3 reads CASSPSGGFNTGELFF. The CDR3 DNA is TGTGCCAGCAGCCCTTCAGGGGGTTTCAACACCGGGGAGCTGTTTTTT.